The rows below give T cell receptor beta chains drawn from one sample of a study of blood T cell repertoires in COVID-19. Using immunoSEQ multiplex PCR, the repertoire was profiled, and TCRdb retains in-frame clones only, with some absent. The sample has approximately 160,000 clones, roughly 81% seen once. Sequencing was done on a sample of peripheral blood. These receptors originate from a man in his forties who had recovered from COVID-19. Both conserved end residues are trimmed from each CDR3.

j_call,v_call,cdr3_aa
TRBJ2-5,TRBV5-4,ASSPGLAAGTQY
TRBJ1-4,TRBV10-3,AISERHRGPSNEKLF
TRBJ2-2,TRBV6-5,ASVWTGLGELF
TRBJ2-1,TRBV19,ASSAGLVYNEQF
TRBJ2-7,TRBV6-5,ASSSAGTGGYEQY
TRBJ2-7,TRBV25-1,ASSEQGANEQY
TRBJ1-4,TRBV13,ASSLGPGLSTKLF
TRBJ2-3,TRBV7-9,ASSLYGFAGTDTQY
TRBJ2-7,TRBV5-5,ASSLGAPGLAFEQY
TRBJ2-2,TRBV19,ASSIHPASGGVNTGELF
TRBJ1-3,TRBV6-5,ASRIGQYGNTIY
TRBJ1-6,TRBV6-1,ASSEVAGQGFGSPLH
TRBJ2-2,TRBV7-3,ASSLVRGGLGTGELF
TRBJ1-5,TRBV30,AWALPRTGVSQPQH
TRBJ2-7,TRBV30,AWSVPLSGRAWYEQY
TRBJ1-2,TRBV27,ASSLIGTGDGYT
TRBJ1-4,TRBV19,ASSRRQGLNEKLF
TRBJ1-1,TRBV5-8,ASRPTGQSTEAF
TRBJ1-2,TRBV5-1,ASSRDRANYGYT
TRBJ1-6,TRBV11-3,ASSLTSGFNSPLH
TRBJ1-2,TRBV6-1,ASSERWDRGYGYT
TRBJ1-2,TRBV18,ASSPDGQGSLYGYT
TRBJ2-4,TRBV6-1,ASSDVVVGGPLNIQY
TRBJ2-1,TRBV11-2,ASSLVGTTAEF
TRBJ2-7,TRBV6-5,ASSSGWGEQY
TRBJ2-7,TRBV7-8,ASSLTRNYEQY
TRBJ1-2,TRBV6-5,ASSYRQGVSGYT
TRBJ2-7,TRBV7-8,ASSLAAGARYEQY
TRBJ2-7,TRBV6-2/TRBV6-3,ASSYQGGGSYEQY
TRBJ2-5,TRBV6-5,ASSTTSPPQY
TRBJ2-1,TRBV6-5,ASRSSGVYNEQF
TRBJ1-3,TRBV6-1,ASSEVGGSGNTIY
TRBJ2-2,TRBV19,ASKLLNTGELF
TRBJ2-7,TRBV5-6,ASSSGQGAYEQY
TRBJ2-1,TRBV27,ASSSIPGLAGAGGHEQF
TRBJ2-3,TRBV24-1,ATSSGLGGTDTQY
TRBJ2-3,TRBV6-4,ASSDGGGADTQY
TRBJ2-3,TRBV12-2,ASRSRGGFPTDTQY
TRBJ2-1,TRBV5-6,ASSLYRNLYNEQF
TRBJ1-4,TRBV12-3/TRBV12-4,ASSTGGNEKLF